This T cell receptor (beta chain) is from a study of T cells in Graves' hyperthyroidism and ophthalmopathy. Background on the study: Peripheral blood was drawn at first diagnosis, prior to all treatment.

In this sample, this clonotype turned up many times. Its cognate antigen is unknown. This CDR3 has 11 residues. The germline gives CDR1 SGHTA, CDR2 FQGNSA. V lost 7 bases, J lost 7 bases, and 11 bases lay in between. RNA transcripts were the template for amplifying TCR beta CDR3 regions. The HTBI set primed first-round TCR CDR3 RT-PCR. A single record per CDR3 protein comes from TCRdb applying MiXCR to the multiplex PCR reads. The sample includes about 840,000 distinct CDR3 sequences, about two fifths of them seen just once. Overall study findings and caveats: Prediction of ophthalmopathy progression came a median approximately 6.6 months pre-onset.

Stable hyperthyroidism: no ophthalmopathy progression over 18 months of follow-up. The rearrangement joins TRBV7-2 to TRBJ2-7; the D call may be TRBD1 or TRBD2 (5 bases each). Material: blood. The TCR was taken from a man younger than 30 with Graves' hyperthyroidism. CDR3 sequence: CASNSGPEQYF. The CDR3 DNA is TGTGCCAGCAACTCGGGACCTGAGCAGTACTTC.